These 17 T cell receptor beta chains were sequenced from one sample in a study of cytomegalovirus exposure and HLA in healthy donors. It was with 60 Vbeta and 13 Jbeta primers that the PCR ran. Sequenced by immunoSEQ multiplex PCR; TCRdb stores in-frame clones only, minus some. The sample consists of about 76,000 clones, around two thirds of them appearing once. The specimen was PBMCs. The origin of the receptors is a man aged 60 to 69 in good health and CMV-seropositive.

This chain connects TRBV2 to TRBJ2-2, with D possibly matching TRBD1 (5 bases). Germline V gene sequence: CDR1 SNHLY, CDR2 FYNNEI. This CDR3 region has 15 residues. V lost 7 bases, J lost 2 bases, and 14 bases lay in between. CDR3 sequence: CASNGQGRNTGELFF. The CDR3, as DNA: TGTGCCAGCAATGGGCAGGGAAGAAACACCGGGGAGCTGTTTTTT.

The V call is TRBV19, the J call TRBJ2-7; 8 bases agree with TRBD1. Per germline, CDR1 LNHDA and CDR2 SQIVND (reference sequence). The CDR3 is made up of 13 amino acids. The V segment lost 4 bases and the J segment 4 bases; nucleotides outside the gene matches: 3. The CDR3 sequence is CASSRTGRYEQYF. The CDR3 nucleotides read TGTGCCAGTAGTAGGACAGGGCGGTACGAGCAGTACTTC.

The J gene is TRBJ1-1, the V gene TRBV15; D is uncertain. The germline V gene encodes CDR1 LNHNV and CDR2 YYDKDF (reference sequence). Trimming cost V 3 bases and J 8 bases, with 13 bases left between them. This CDR3 spans 13 amino acids. This CDR3 is CATSSGDGYEAFF. In DNA, the CDR3 is TGTGCCACCAGCAGTGGAGATGGGTACGAAGCTTTCTTT. Based on the CDR3 plus reference TRBV15 and TRBJ1-1, the full variable domain is DAMVIQNPRYQVTQFGKPVTLSCSQTLNHNVMYWYQQKSSQAPKLLFHYYDKDFNNEADTPDNFQSRRPNTSFCFLDIRSPGLGDTAMYLCATSSGDGYEAFFGQGTRLTVV.

The chain uses TRBV4-3 and TRBJ2-1; weak D call: TRBD2 (7 bases). CDR1 LGHNA and CDR2 YSLEER come from the germline V gene. The CDR3 extends over 15 amino acids. V was shortened by 1 base and J by 4 bases, with 11 bases between the two germline ends. The CDR3 nucleotides read TGCGCCAGCAGCCAAGTTGCGGGGGCATACAATGAGCAGTTCTTC. Its protein is CASSQVAGAYNEQFF.

This clone was recorded once. The rearrangement uses TRBV5-1 and TRBJ2-1, with 11 bases lining up with TRBD2. CDR3 length equals 14 residues. The V gene end was trimmed by 1 base and the J gene end by 7 bases; junction bases not matched to a gene: 1. Germline values: CDR1 SGHRS, CDR2 YFSETQ. The chain's CDR3 is CASSLTSGRNEQFF. CDR3 nucleotide sequence: TGCGCCAGCAGCTTGACTAGCGGGAGAAATGAGCAGTTCTTC.

V gene TRBV7-7 combines with J gene TRBJ1-1, with D perhaps matching TRBD1 (6 bases). The CDR3 consists of 13 residues. CDR1 and CDR2 from the germline V gene are SSHAT and FNYEAQ (reference sequence). Deletions cut 1 base from V and 8 bases from J, with 11 bases between. In DNA form, the CDR3 reads TGTGCCAGCAGCTTAGTGGCAGGGGAGGAAGCTTTCTTT. Its protein product is CASSLVAGEEAFF.

The V call is TRBV29-1, the J call TRBJ1-1, with a possible D match to TRBD1 (6 bases). Looked up from germline, CDR1 is SQVTM and CDR2 is ANQGSEA. The V gene lost 3 bases and the J gene lost 14 bases, with 34 bases spanning the gap. The CDR3 is 17 residues long. The chain's CDR3 is CSVDLCGGGDPNIGVFF. CDR3 nucleotide sequence: TGCAGCGTTGACCTATGTGGGGGGGGCGATCCGAACATAGGAGTATTCTTT.

This clone occurred once. V and J are TRBV11-3 and TRBJ2-2; D possibly corresponds to TRBD1 (6 bases). Germline V gene sequence: CDR1 SGHNT, CDR2 YENEEA. This CDR3 region has 14 residues. V was clipped by 3 bases and J by 1 base, with 6 bases between them. The CDR3, as DNA: TGTGCCAGCAGCTTGACAGGGAACACCGGGGAGCTGTTTTTT. It encodes CASSLTGNTGELFF.

The chain couples TRBV2 to TRBJ1-2; D remains unclear. The V gene's germline CDR1 is SNHLY and CDR2 FYNNEI. The ends were cut back, 6 bases at V and 2 bases at J, with 16 bases in the middle. This CDR3 region has 15 residues. In nucleotides, the CDR3 is TGTGCCAGCAGGGGCATTTCGCCGGTGAACTATGGCTACACCTTC. It specifies CASRGISPVNYGYTF.

The gene calls are TRBV7-6 and TRBJ2-2; 8 nucleotides agree with TRBD1. After removal of 5 bases from V and 3 bases from J, the junction contained 8 bases not matched to a gene. Looked up from germline, CDR1 is SGHVS and CDR2 is FNYEAQ. This CDR3 spans 16 amino acids. CDR3 bases: TGTGCCAGCAGCGTACGACCGGGACAGGACACCGGGGAGCTGTTTTTT. This translates into CASSVRPGQDTGELFF. The full variable domain, completed using reference TRBV7-6 and TRBJ2-2, is GAGVSQSPRYKVTKRGQDVALRCDPISGHVSLYWYRQALGQGPEFLTYFNYEAQQDKSGLPNDRFSAERPEGSISTLTIQRTEQRDSAMYRCASSVRPGQDTGELFFGEGSRLTVL.

This clone appeared a few times. The genes are TRBV29-1 and TRBJ2-3; D possibly corresponds to TRBD2 (5 bases). Per germline, CDR1 SQVTM and CDR2 ANQGSEA. The CDR3 runs to 11 residues. V lost 5 bases and J lost 7, with 10 bases in between. CDR3 sequence reads: CSVLFGNTQYF. The CDR3 bases are TGCAGCGTTCTTTTCGGGAATACGCAGTATTTT.

This chain joins TRBV11-3 and TRBJ2-5; 7 bases line up with TRBD2. The V segment lost 5 bases and the J segment 2 bases; nucleotides outside the gene matches: 8. The CDR3 consists of 15 residues. Germline V gene sequence: CDR1 SGHNT, CDR2 YENEEA. CDR3 nucleotide sequence: TGTGCCAGCAGCCCGGGAGGTAGCGTTCAAGAGACCCAGTACTTC. Translation gives CASSPGGSVQETQYF.

The J gene is TRBJ2-2, the V gene TRBV6-1; the D is unclear. Trimming removed 7 bases at V and 6 bases at J, with 12 bases between. This CDR3 has 13 amino acids. Germline assignment: CDR1 MNHNS and CDR2 SASEGT. The CDR3 spells CASKEVGSGELFF. The CDR3 nucleotides are TGTGCCAGCAAAGAAGTGGGCTCCGGGGAGCTGTTTTTT.

This clone appeared once. The chain recombines TRBV27 with TRBJ1-1, with no clear D. Trimming took 6 bases from V and 4 from J, leaving 12 bases between them. The CDR3 loop spans 13 amino acids. Germline V gene lookup returns CDR1 MNHEY and CDR2 SMNVEV (reference sequence). The CDR3 bases are TGTGCCAGCAGCCTTGAACCAGGCACTGAAGCTTTCTTT. It specifies CASSLEPGTEAFF.

This clone has only a few counts. The J gene is TRBJ1-4, the V gene TRBV10-3; the D gene is possibly TRBD1 (5 bases). The CDR3 runs 14 residues. Between the trimmed V and J ends, which lost 5 bases and 6 bases, there was a span of 13 bases. Germline V gene data show CDR1 as ENHRY and CDR2 as SYGVKD. DNA of the CDR3: TGTGCCATCAGTACCGGGACTAAGGATGAAAAACTGTTTTTT. Translating it yields CAISTGTKDEKLFF.

This chain uses TRBV28 with TRBJ2-1; 12 bases are a match to TRBD1. The CDR3 is 16 residues long. Per the germline V gene, CDR1 is MDHEN and CDR2 is SYDVKM. V was pared by 3 bases and J by 7 bases, with 7 bases of the junction left unmatched. Here the CDR3 reads CASSFPGTGGGNEQFF. CDR3 coding DNA: TGTGCCAGCAGTTTTCCCGGGACAGGGGGCGGGAATGAGCAGTTCTTC.

The CDR3, as DNA: TGTGCCAGCGCAAGACAGGGACCGGGGTACTTC. This codes for CASARQGPGYF. The V call is TRBV2, the J call TRBJ2-5; 7 bases map to TRBD1. The germline V gene encodes CDR1 SNHLY and CDR2 FYNNEI. Trimming cost V 8 bases and J 13 bases; bases outside gene matches: 10. The CDR3 sequence is 11 residues long. The whole variable domain, remainder taken from reference TRBV2 and TRBJ2-5, is EPEVTQTPSHQVTQMGQEVILRCVPISNHLYFYWYRQILGQKVEFLVSFYNNEISEKSEIFDDQFSVERPDGSNFTLKIRSTKLEDSAMYFCASARQGPGYFGPGTRLLVL.